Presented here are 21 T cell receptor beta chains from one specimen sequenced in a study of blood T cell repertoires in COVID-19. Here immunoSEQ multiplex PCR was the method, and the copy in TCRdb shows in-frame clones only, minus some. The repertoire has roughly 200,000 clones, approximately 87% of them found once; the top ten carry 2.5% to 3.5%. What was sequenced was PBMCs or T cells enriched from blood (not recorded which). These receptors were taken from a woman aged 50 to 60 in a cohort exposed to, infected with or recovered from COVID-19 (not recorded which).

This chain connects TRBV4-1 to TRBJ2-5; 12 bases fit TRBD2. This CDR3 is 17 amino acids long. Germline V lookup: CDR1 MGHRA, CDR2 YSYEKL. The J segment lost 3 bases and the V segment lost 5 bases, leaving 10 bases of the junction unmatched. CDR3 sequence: CASSKGLAGPLKETQYF. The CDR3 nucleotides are TGCGCCAGCAGCAAAGGACTAGCGGGGCCGCTCAAAGAGACCCAGTACTTC.

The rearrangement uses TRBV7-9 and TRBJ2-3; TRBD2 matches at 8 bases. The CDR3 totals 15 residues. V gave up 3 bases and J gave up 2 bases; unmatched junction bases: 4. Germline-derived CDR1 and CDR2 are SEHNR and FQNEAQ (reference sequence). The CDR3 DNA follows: TGTGCCAGCAGCTTGGCTAGCGGGTCCACAGATACGCAGTATTTT. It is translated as CASSLASGSTDTQYF. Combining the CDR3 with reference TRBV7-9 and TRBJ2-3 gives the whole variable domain DTGVSQNPRHKITKRGQNVTFRCDPISEHNRLYWYRQTLGQGPEFLTYFQNEAQLEKSRLLSDRFSAERPKGSFSTLEIQRTEQGDSAMYLCASSLASGSTDTQYFGPGTRLTVL.

DNA for the CDR3: TGTGCCAGCAGCTTAGTTGGTCAGGGGAGCGAGCCCCTCCACTTT. Protein sequence: CASSLVGQGSEPLHF. The V and J genes are TRBV7-2 and TRBJ1-6; D might be TRBD1 (6 bases). CDR3 length: 15 amino acids. The ends were cut back, 1 base at V and 13 bases at J, with 17 bases in the middle. CDR1 is SGHTA and CDR2 is FQGNSA in the germline V gene.

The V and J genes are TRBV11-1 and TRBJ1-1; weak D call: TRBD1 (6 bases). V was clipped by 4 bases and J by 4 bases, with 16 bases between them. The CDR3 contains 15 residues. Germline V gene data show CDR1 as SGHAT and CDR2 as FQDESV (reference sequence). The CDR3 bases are TGTGCCAGCAGCTACGAAGGGGGGGCTGTCACTGAAGCTTTCTTT. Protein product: CASSYEGGAVTEAFF.

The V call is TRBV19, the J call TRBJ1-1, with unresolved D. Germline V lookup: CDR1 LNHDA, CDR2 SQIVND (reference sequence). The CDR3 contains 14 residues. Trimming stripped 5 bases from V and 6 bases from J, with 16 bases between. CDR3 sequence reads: CASSYLKYRAEAFF. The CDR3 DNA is TGTGCCAGTAGTTACCTAAAGTATCGGGCTGAAGCTTTCTTT.

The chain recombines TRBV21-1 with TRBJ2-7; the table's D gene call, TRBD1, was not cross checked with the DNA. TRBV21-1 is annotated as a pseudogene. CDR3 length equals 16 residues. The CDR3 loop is CASSKTRATGSYEQYF. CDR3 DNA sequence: TGTGCCAGCAGCAAAACAAGAGCGACAGGATCCTACGAGCAGTACTTC.

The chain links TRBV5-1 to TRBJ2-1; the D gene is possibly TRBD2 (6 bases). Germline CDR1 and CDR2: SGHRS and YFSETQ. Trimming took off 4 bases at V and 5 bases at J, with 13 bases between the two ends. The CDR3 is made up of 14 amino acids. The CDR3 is CASSPQGLHNEQFF. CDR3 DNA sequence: TGCGCCAGCAGCCCCCAGGGACTCCACAATGAGCAGTTCTTC.

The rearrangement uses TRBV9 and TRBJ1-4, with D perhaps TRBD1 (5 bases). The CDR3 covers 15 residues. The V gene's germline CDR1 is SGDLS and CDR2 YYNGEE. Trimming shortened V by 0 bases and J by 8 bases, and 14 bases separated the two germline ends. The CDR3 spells CASSVGPQGGEKLFF. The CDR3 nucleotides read TGTGCCAGCAGCGTAGGCCCCCAGGGTGGCGAAAAACTGTTTTTT.

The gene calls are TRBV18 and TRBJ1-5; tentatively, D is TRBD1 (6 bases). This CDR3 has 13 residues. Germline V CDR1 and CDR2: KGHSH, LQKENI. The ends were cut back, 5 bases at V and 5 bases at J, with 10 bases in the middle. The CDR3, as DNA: TGTGCCAGCTCAAAGGACAGCGATCAGCCCCAGCATTTT. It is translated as CASSKDSDQPQHF.

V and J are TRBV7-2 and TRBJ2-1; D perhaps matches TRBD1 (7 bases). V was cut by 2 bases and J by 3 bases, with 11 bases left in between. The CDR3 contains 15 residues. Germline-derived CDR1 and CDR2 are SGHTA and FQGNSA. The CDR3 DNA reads TGTGCCAGCAGCTTATACCAGGGGGGCTACAATGAGCAGTTCTTC. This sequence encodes CASSLYQGGYNEQFF.

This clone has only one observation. The CDR3 loop reads CASSYGANYGYTF. The CDR3 DNA reads TGTGCCAGCAGTTACGGGGCCAACTATGGCTACACCTTC. The rearrangement joins TRBV6-5 to TRBJ1-2; D may be TRBD1 (5 bases). This CDR3 is 13 amino acids long. V lost 2 bases to trimming and J lost 2 bases, with 6 bases between them. Germline CDR1 reads MNHEY; CDR2 reads SVGAGI.

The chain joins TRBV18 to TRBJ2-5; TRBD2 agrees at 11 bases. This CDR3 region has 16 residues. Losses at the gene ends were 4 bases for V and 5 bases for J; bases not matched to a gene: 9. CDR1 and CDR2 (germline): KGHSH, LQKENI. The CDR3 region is CASSRFLAGGVETQYF. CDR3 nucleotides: TGTGCCAGCTCACGATTCCTAGCGGGGGGTGTCGAGACCCAGTACTTC. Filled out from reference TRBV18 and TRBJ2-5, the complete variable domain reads NAGVMQNPRHLVRRRGQEARLRCSPMKGHSHVYWYRQLPEEGLKFMVYLQKENIIDESGMPKERFSAEFPKEGPSILRIQQVVRGDSAAYFCASSRFLAGGVETQYFGPGTRLLVL.

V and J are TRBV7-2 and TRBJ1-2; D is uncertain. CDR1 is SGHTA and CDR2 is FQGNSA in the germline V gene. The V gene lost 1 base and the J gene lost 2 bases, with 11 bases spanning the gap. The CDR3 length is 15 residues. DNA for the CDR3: TGTGCCAGCAGCTTAGGGTCCGCTATGAACTATGGCTACACCTTC. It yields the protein CASSLGSAMNYGYTF.

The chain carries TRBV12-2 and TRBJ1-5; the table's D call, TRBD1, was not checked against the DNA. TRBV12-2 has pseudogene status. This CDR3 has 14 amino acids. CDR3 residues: CASRTGQSNQPQHF. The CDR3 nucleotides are TGTGCAAGTCGCACAGGACAGAGCAATCAGCCCCAGCATTTT.

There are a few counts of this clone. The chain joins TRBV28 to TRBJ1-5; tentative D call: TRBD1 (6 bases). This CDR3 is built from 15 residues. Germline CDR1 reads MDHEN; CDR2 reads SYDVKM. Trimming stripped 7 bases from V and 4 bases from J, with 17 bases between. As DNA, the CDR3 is TGTGCCAGCAAAATAACCGGGACAAAGAATCAGCCCCAGCATTTT. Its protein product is CASKITGTKNQPQHF.

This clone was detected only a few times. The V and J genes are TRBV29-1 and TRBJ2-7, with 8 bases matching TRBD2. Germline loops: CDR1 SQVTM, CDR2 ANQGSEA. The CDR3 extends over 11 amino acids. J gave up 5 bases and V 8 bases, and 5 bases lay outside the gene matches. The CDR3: CSIRGGHEQYF. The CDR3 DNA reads TGCAGCATACGGGGGGGTCACGAGCAGTACTTC.

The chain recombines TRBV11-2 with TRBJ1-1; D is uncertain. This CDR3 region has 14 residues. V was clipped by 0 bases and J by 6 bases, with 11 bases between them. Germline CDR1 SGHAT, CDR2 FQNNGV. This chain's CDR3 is CASSLDLAGPEAFF. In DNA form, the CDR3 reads TGTGCCAGCAGCTTAGATTTGGCGGGCCCTGAAGCTTTCTTT.

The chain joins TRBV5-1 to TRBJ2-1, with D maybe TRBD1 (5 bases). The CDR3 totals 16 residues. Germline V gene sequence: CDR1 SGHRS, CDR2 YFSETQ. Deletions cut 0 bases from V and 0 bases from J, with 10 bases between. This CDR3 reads CASSLVPDSSYNEQFF. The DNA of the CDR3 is TGCGCCAGCAGCTTGGTCCCAGACAGCTCCTACAATGAGCAGTTCTTC.

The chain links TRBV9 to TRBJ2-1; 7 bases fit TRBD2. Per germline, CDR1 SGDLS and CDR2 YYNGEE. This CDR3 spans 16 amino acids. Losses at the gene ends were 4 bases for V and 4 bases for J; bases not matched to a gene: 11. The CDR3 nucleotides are TGTGCCAGCAGCCTCAGCGGGGCTAGCGGATACAATGAGCAGTTCTTC. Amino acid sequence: CASSLSGASGYNEQFF.

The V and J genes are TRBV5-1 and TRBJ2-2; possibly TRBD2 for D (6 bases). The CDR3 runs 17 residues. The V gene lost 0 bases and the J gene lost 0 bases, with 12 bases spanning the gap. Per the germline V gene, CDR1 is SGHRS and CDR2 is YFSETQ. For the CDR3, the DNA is TGCGCCAGCAGCTTGGTTGCGGGGACCTCGAACACCGGGGAGCTGTTTTTT. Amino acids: CASSLVAGTSNTGELFF.

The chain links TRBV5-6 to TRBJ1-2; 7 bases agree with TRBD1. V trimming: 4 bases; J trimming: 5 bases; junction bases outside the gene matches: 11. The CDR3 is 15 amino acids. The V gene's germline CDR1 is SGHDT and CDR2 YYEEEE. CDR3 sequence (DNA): TGTGCCAGCAGCCGAACAGGGGACCATCTTTATGGCTACACCTTC. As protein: CASSRTGDHLYGYTF.